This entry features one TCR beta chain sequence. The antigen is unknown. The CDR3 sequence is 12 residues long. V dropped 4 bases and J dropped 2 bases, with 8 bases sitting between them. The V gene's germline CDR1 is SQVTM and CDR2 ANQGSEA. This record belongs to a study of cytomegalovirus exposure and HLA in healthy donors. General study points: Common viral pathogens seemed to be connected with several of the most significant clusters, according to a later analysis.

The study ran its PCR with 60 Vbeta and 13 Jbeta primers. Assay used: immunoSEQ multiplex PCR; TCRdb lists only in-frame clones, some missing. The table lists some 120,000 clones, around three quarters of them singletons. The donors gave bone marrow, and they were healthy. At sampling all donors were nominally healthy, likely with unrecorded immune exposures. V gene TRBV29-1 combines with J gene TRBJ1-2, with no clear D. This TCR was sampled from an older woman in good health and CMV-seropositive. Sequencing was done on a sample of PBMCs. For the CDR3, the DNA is TGCAGCGTTGGAGGAGTGAACTATGGCTACACCTTC. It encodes CSVGGVNYGYTF.